The rows below give T cell receptor beta chains drawn from one sample of a study of control samples from healthy donors and cancer patients. TCRdb keeps only in-frame clones here, not all; method: immunoSEQ multiplex PCR. The table lists under 450,000 clones, approximately 92% of them singletons, with roughly 6.4% in the top ten. Sequencing was performed on PBMCs. Receptor source: a man aged 35-49 years with head and neck cancer. CDR3s include the opening cysteine and the closing phenylalanine or tryptophan. A D gene is named only where the DNA matches it firmly. Rows may omit the clone size; those that give it use once, few, many or a size class.

J gene: TRBJ2-2; V gene: TRBV2; D gene: TRBD2; clone size: NA; CDR3 protein: CASTLGLAETGELFF; CDR3 DNA: TGTGCCAGCACTTTAGGACTAGCAGAAACCGGGGAGCTGTTTTTT
J gene: TRBJ2-7; V gene: TRBV5-4; D gene: NA; clone size: NA; CDR3 protein: CASSLESAGLGEQYF; CDR3 DNA: TGTGCCAGCAGCTTGGAGTCCGCAGGACTTGGCGAGCAGTACTTC
J gene: TRBJ2-2; V gene: TRBV29-1; D gene: NA; clone size: NA; CDR3 protein: CSVEIQAANTGELFF; CDR3 DNA: TGCAGCGTTGAAATCCAAGCCGCGAACACCGGGGAGCTGTTTTTT
J gene: TRBJ1-5; V gene: TRBV18; D gene: NA; clone size: NA; CDR3 protein: CASSREGRNQPQHF; CDR3 DNA: TGTGCCAGCTCACGGGAGGGTCGCAATCAGCCCCAGCATTTT
J gene: TRBJ1-4; V gene: TRBV13; D gene: NA; clone size: NA; CDR3 protein: CASSPRGAGGEKLFF; CDR3 DNA: TGTGCCAGCAGCCCCCGCGGGGCCGGAGGTGAAAAACTGTTTTTT
J gene: TRBJ1-2; V gene: TRBV12-5; D gene: NA; clone size: NA; CDR3 protein: CASGLTGNYGYTF; CDR3 DNA: TGTGCTAGTGGTTTGACAGGGAACTATGGCTACACCTTC
J gene: TRBJ1-2; V gene: TRBV28; D gene: NA; clone size: few; CDR3 protein: CASSLQGYYGYTF; CDR3 DNA: TGTGCCAGCAGCCTACAGGGATACTATGGCTACACCTTC
J gene: TRBJ1-3; V gene: TRBV6-1; D gene: NA; clone size: NA; CDR3 protein: CASSESRRNTIYF; CDR3 DNA: TGTGCCAGCAGTGAAAGCAGGAGAAACACCATATATTTT
J gene: TRBJ1-5; V gene: TRBV19; D gene: NA; clone size: NA; CDR3 protein: CASSIGGQPQHF; CDR3 DNA: TGTGCCAGTAGTATAGGCGGTCAGCCCCAGCATTTT
J gene: TRBJ2-2; V gene: TRBV6-5; D gene: TRBD2; clone size: NA; CDR3 protein: CASSQRETGELFF; CDR3 DNA: TGTGCCAGCTCACAGCGGGAGACCGGGGAGCTGTTTTTT
J gene: TRBJ2-6; V gene: TRBV27; D gene: NA; clone size: NA; CDR3 protein: CASSVSGANVLTF; CDR3 DNA: TGTGCCAGCAGCGTCTCTGGGGCCAACGTCCTGACTTTC
J gene: TRBJ2-1; V gene: TRBV30; D gene: NA; clone size: once; CDR3 protein: CAWSEGKHNEQFF; CDR3 DNA: TGTGCCTGGAGTGAGGGCAAGCACAATGAGCAGTTCTTC
J gene: TRBJ2-2; V gene: TRBV28; D gene: TRBD2; clone size: NA; CDR3 protein: CASSSAGAGTGELFF; CDR3 DNA: TGTGCCAGCAGTTCCGCGGGAGCGGGCACCGGGGAGCTGTTTTTT
J gene: TRBJ2-1; V gene: TRBV28; D gene: TRBD2; clone size: NA; CDR3 protein: CASSPWSGGASNNEQFF; CDR3 DNA: TGTGCCAGCAGTCCCTGGAGCGGGGGGGCTTCGAACAATGAGCAGTTCTTC
J gene: TRBJ2-1; V gene: TRBV7-3; D gene: NA; clone size: NA; CDR3 protein: CASSLESHNEQFF; CDR3 DNA: TGTGCCAGCAGCTTAGAGTCCCACAATGAGCAGTTCTTC
J gene: TRBJ2-7; V gene: TRBV7-2; D gene: TRBD2; clone size: NA; CDR3 protein: CASSLVGGGDWYSEQYF; CDR3 DNA: TGTGCCAGCAGCTTAGTTGGCGGGGGGGATTGGTACAGCGAGCAGTACTTC
J gene: TRBJ2-3; V gene: TRBV7-8; D gene: TRBD2; clone size: NA; CDR3 protein: CASSYRRGAQDTDTQYF; CDR3 DNA: TGTGCCAGCAGCTACCGGCGGGGGGCCCAAGACACAGATACGCAGTATTTT
J gene: TRBJ1-1; V gene: TRBV2; D gene: NA; clone size: once; CDR3 protein: CASSPDRRAEAFF; CDR3 DNA: TGTGCCAGCAGTCCAGACCGGAGGGCTGAAGCTTTCTTT
J gene: TRBJ1-1; V gene: TRBV11-2; D gene: NA; clone size: few; CDR3 protein: CASSSQGTVNTEAFF; CDR3 DNA: TGTGCCAGCAGCTCGCAGGGGACGGTGAACACTGAAGCTTTCTTT
J gene: TRBJ2-7; V gene: TRBV7-3; D gene: TRBD2; clone size: NA; CDR3 protein: CASSLDTSGNIYEQYF; CDR3 DNA: TGTGCCAGCAGCTTAGATACTAGCGGGAATATCTACGAGCAGTACTTC
J gene: TRBJ2-7; V gene: TRBV11-2; D gene: NA; clone size: NA; CDR3 protein: CASSSPWAGQTWEQYF; CDR3 DNA: TGTGCCAGCAGCTCACCATGGGCGGGACAAACGTGGGAGCAGTACTTC
J gene: TRBJ1-1; V gene: TRBV30; D gene: NA; clone size: few; CDR3 protein: CAWSGTTNTEAFF; CDR3 DNA: TGTGCCTGGAGTGGGACAACGAACACTGAAGCTTTCTTT
J gene: TRBJ1-3; V gene: TRBV5-1; D gene: NA; clone size: NA; CDR3 protein: CASSLDGSSGNTIYF; CDR3 DNA: TGCGCCAGCAGCTTGGACGGGAGCTCTGGAAACACCATATATTTT
J gene: TRBJ2-5; V gene: TRBV3-1/TRBV3-2; D gene: NA; clone size: NA; CDR3 protein: CASRLLSETQYF; CDR3 DNA: TGTGCCAGCAGACTCCTTTCCGAGACCCAGTACTTC
J gene: TRBJ2-3; V gene: TRBV19; D gene: NA; clone size: NA; CDR3 protein: CASDLGVRDTDTQYF; CDR3 DNA: TGTGCCAGCGACTTAGGGGTTCGCGACACAGATACGCAGTATTTT
J gene: TRBJ1-5; V gene: TRBV10-1; D gene: NA; clone size: few; CDR3 protein: CASSESGEGQPQHF; CDR3 DNA: TGCGCCAGCAGTGAGTCGGGAGAGGGTCAGCCCCAGCATTTT
J gene: TRBJ1-2; V gene: TRBV9; D gene: NA; clone size: NA; CDR3 protein: CASSPPPGRGRVAGYTF; CDR3 DNA: TGTGCCAGCAGCCCTCCCCCGGGACGGGGGCGAGTAGCCGGCTACACCTTC
J gene: TRBJ2-3; V gene: TRBV6-1; D gene: NA; clone size: NA; CDR3 protein: CASSDAWTGTDTQYF; CDR3 DNA: TGTGCCAGCAGTGATGCCTGGACCGGGACAGATACGCAGTATTTT
J gene: TRBJ1-5; V gene: TRBV7-6; D gene: NA; clone size: NA; CDR3 protein: CASSAGRGYQPQHF; CDR3 DNA: TGTGCCAGCAGCGCAGGAAGGGGTTATCAGCCCCAGCATTTT
J gene: TRBJ1-2; V gene: TRBV7-9; D gene: NA; clone size: once; CDR3 protein: CASSSDMAGYTF; CDR3 DNA: TGTGCCAGCAGCTCGGACATGGCCGGCTACACCTTC
J gene: TRBJ2-3; V gene: TRBV5-6; D gene: TRBD1; clone size: NA; CDR3 protein: CASSFGTGGPDTQYF; CDR3 DNA: TGTGCCAGCAGCTTTGGGACAGGGGGCCCAGATACGCAGTATTTT
J gene: TRBJ2-3; V gene: TRBV9; D gene: TRBD2; clone size: once; CDR3 protein: CASSGPLGLVSDTQYF; CDR3 DNA: TGTGCCAGCAGCGGCCCTTTGGGACTAGTTTCAGATACGCAGTATTTT
J gene: TRBJ2-7; V gene: TRBV9; D gene: NA; clone size: NA; CDR3 protein: CASSGGRNYEQYF; CDR3 DNA: TGTGCCAGCAGCGGGGGACGGAACTACGAGCAGTACTTC
J gene: TRBJ1-5; V gene: TRBV4-3; D gene: NA; clone size: NA; CDR3 protein: CASSPGLIAGNQPQHF; CDR3 DNA: TGCGCCAGCAGCCCCGGACTCATTGCTGGCAATCAGCCCCAGCATTTT
J gene: TRBJ2-3; V gene: TRBV24-1; D gene: TRBD1; clone size: NA; CDR3 protein: CATSRDRDHTQYF; CDR3 DNA: TGTGCCACCAGCCGGGACAGGGATCATACGCAGTATTTT
J gene: TRBJ2-7; V gene: TRBV9; D gene: TRBD2; clone size: NA; CDR3 protein: CASSMSSGSYEQYF; CDR3 DNA: TGTGCCAGCAGCATGTCTAGCGGCTCCTACGAGCAGTACTTC
J gene: TRBJ2-5; V gene: TRBV19; D gene: NA; clone size: NA; CDR3 protein: CASSLAETQYF; CDR3 DNA: TGTGCCAGTAGTCTCGCCGAGACCCAGTACTTC
J gene: TRBJ2-7; V gene: TRBV5-4; D gene: NA; clone size: NA; CDR3 protein: CASSPGGKQYF; CDR3 DNA: TGTGCCAGCAGCCCCGGGGGCAAGCAGTACTTC
J gene: TRBJ1-1; V gene: TRBV20-1; D gene: NA; clone size: NA; CDR3 protein: CSAQSGGVAFF; CDR3 DNA: TGCAGTGCTCAGAGTGGGGGGGTAGCTTTCTTT
J gene: TRBJ1-5; V gene: TRBV10-3; D gene: NA; clone size: NA; CDR3 protein: CAISGGDQPQHF; CDR3 DNA: TGTGCCATCAGTGGAGGGGATCAGCCCCAGCATTTT